The clone carrying this TCR beta chain was counted at least ten times. Its specificity is unknown. Trimming removed 8 bases at V and 6 bases at J, with 4 bases between. The germline V gene has CDR1 LNHDA and CDR2 SQIVND (reference sequence). The CDR3 contains 9 residues. This record belongs to a study of human T cells and chemical hapten exposure. About the study: All through the roughly 23-week study, the scalp of each patient received diphenylcyclopropenone doses weekly. Minor pooled library volume differences mainly drove per-sample TCR yield variation.

TCRdb called the RACE reads again in MiXCR, with one record for every CDR3 protein. The data show about 40,000 distinct CDR3 sequences, with about 3% seen just once and approximately 6.7% held by the top ten. Noted time point: patch test 2, 6 weeks after DPC sensitization. Treatment defined: therapeutic diphenylcyclopropenone sensitization with weekly scalp DPC. Whole-study results and caveats: Sensitization with DPC brought no change to TCRs above 1 in 1000 in frequency.

The chain joins TRBV19 to TRBJ1-2; D call uncertain. Sequences were derived from whole blood, sampled in connection with sensitization to the hapten diphenylcyclopropenone (DPC). The TCR sequence derives from a man between 35 and 55 years old with alopecia areata. Some clones in this sample may be carry-over from other donors' samples. CDR3 DNA sequence: TGTGCCAGTGGCGATGGCTACACCTTC. Encoded protein: CASGDGYTF.